This T cell receptor beta chain was found in a study of Ad26.COV2.S vaccination and SARS-CoV-2 variants. Some clones are missing from TCRdb's copy, which holds only in-frame ones; the method was immunoSEQ multiplex PCR. The repertoire holds about 350,000 clones, with approximately 90% as singletons. V was clipped by 4 bases and J by 6 bases; unmatched bases: 12. Germline-derived CDR1 and CDR2 are SGDLS and YYNGEE. This CDR3 spans 16 amino acids. Regarding the study as a whole: Vaccinees and placebo recipients showed similar non-spike TCR breadth. Possible underestimation of total T cell responses by the TCR breadth and depth analyses was noted. Vaccine recipients had higher spike-specific TCR breadth than placebo recipients. A substantial breadth of spike-specific CD8+ and CD4+ T cell responses after vaccination has been reported.

Worth noting for this clone: Its antigen is undetermined.

The starting material was peripheral blood, obtained after recovery from COVID-19. The receptor was derived from a human donor who had recovered from COVID-19. The chain links TRBV9 to TRBJ2-5; 10 positions agree with TRBD1. CDR3 sequence reads: CASSLTGGRDGQTQYF. The CDR3 DNA is TGTGCCAGCAGCTTGACAGGGGGCCGGGATGGACAGACCCAGTACTTC.